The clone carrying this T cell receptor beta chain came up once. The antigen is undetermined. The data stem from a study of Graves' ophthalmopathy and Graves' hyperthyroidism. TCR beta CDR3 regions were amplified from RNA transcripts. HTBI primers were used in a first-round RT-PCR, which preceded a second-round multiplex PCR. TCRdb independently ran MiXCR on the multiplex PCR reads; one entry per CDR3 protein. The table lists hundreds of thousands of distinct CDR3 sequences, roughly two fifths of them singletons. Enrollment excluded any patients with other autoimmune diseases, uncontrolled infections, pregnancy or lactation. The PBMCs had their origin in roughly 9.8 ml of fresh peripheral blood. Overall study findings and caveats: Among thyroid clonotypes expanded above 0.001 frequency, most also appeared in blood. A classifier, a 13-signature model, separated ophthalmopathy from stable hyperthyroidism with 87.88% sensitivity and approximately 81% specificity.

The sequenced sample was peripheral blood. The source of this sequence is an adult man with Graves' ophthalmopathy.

The CDR3 sequence is CASSQTFESGELFF. In nucleotides, the CDR3 is TGCGCCAGCAGCCAAACCTTTGAATCCGGGGAGCTGTTTTTT. The chain employs TRBV4-1 and TRBJ2-2, with no clear D. Trimming pared 2 bases from V and 6 bases from J, leaving 10 bases between. This CDR3 is 14 amino acids long. The germline gives CDR1 MGHRA, CDR2 YSYEKL.